These 26 T cell receptor beta chains came from one sample sequenced in a study of T cells in localized non-small cell lung cancer. Profiled with immunoSEQ multiplex PCR; TCRdb holds only in-frame clones, not every one. This sample has nearly 15,000 clones, with about 85% found just once. The specimen comprised peripheral blood, sampled before any cancer treatment. Every receptor here comes from a woman between 35 and 70 years old with stage I lung adenocarcinoma.

The V call is TRBV10-2, the J call TRBJ2-7; 10 nucleotides agree with TRBD2. V gave up 4 bases and J gave up 4 bases; unmatched junction bases: 1. CDR3 length equals 13 residues. The germline CDR1 and CDR2 sequences are WSHSY and SAAADI. The CDR3 nucleotides read TGCGCCAGCAGTGGGACTAGCGGTTACGAGCAGTACTTC. Its protein product is CASSGTSGYEQYF.

The rearrangement uses TRBV29-1 and TRBJ1-1, with D hard to call. The V and J ends lost 8 bases and 2 bases respectively, with 15 bases between them. Germline V gives CDR1 SQVTM, CDR2 ANQGSEA. This CDR3 region has 13 residues. CDR3 loop: CSSRRQSNTEAFF. The CDR3 region has the DNA TGCAGCTCACGACGACAATCAAACACTGAAGCTTTCTTT.

The rearrangement links TRBV7-2 to TRBJ2-5; the D is unclear. The CDR3 runs 15 residues. The ends were cut back, 5 bases at V and 5 bases at J, with 18 bases in the middle. Germline loops: CDR1 SGHTA, CDR2 FQGNSA. The CDR3 coding sequence is TGTGCCAGCAGCATCCGGCGCCCTTCGCGGGAGACCCAGTACTTC. As protein: CASSIRRPSRETQYF. Complete variable domain (other parts from reference TRBV7-2 and TRBJ2-5): GAGVSQSPSNKVTEKGKDVELRCDPISGHTALYWYRQSLGQGLEFLIYFQGNSAPDKSGLPSDRFSAERTGGSVSTLTIQRTQQEDSAVYLCASSIRRPSRETQYFGPGTRLLVL.

The chain uses TRBV30 and TRBJ2-1; D may be TRBD2 (5 bases). Trimming took 4 bases from V and 15 from J, leaving 16 bases between them. CDR1 and CDR2 (germline): GTSNPN, SVGIG (reference sequence). The length of the CDR3 is 11 residues. The CDR3: CAWNAREPPFF. The CDR3 DNA is TGTGCCTGGAACGCCCGGGAACCTCCGTTCTTC.

V gene TRBV10-3 combines with J gene TRBJ2-7, with 7 bases fitting TRBD1. The ends lost 0 bases at V and 3 bases at J; junction bases unmatched: 14. This CDR3 has 18 residues. Looked up from germline, CDR1 is ENHRY and CDR2 is SYGVKD. CDR3 DNA sequence: TGTGCCATCAGTGAGTCGGGGTTGGTGACAGGGACAGTCTACGAGCAGTACTTC. Translated: CAISESGLVTGTVYEQYF.

This clone occurred a few times. The chain carries TRBV2 and TRBJ1-6, with D unclear. V was pared by 2 bases and J by 0 bases, with 14 bases between. Germline V lookup: CDR1 SNHLY, CDR2 FYNNEI. The CDR3 extends over 18 amino acids. CDR3 amino acids: CASSERVSVSSYNSPLHF. CDR3 in DNA: TGTGCCAGCAGTGAACGGGTGTCTGTGAGCTCCTATAATTCACCCCTCCACTTT.

The table lists this clone with a few counts. A read error may account for a junction end that differs from germline. V and J are TRBV2 and TRBJ1-1; D gene unclear. Germline loops: CDR1 SNHLY, CDR2 FYNNEI. This CDR3 spans 12 amino acids. The CDR3 nucleotides are TGTGCCAGCAGTGAATATGACCCTGAGGCTTTCTTT. Its protein product is CASSEYDPEAFF.

This clone was seen a single time. The gene calls are TRBV2 and TRBJ2-7; D might be TRBD1 (8 bases). Trimming removed 8 bases at V and 6 bases at J, with 17 bases between. This CDR3 is 13 amino acids long. The germline V gene has CDR1 SNHLY and CDR2 FYNNEI. CDR3 nucleotides: TGTGCCAGCGGTGGACAGGGACTAAGCGAGCAGTACTTC. Translating gives CASGGQGLSEQYF.

This chain connects TRBV27 to TRBJ1-2; D is perhaps TRBD1 (5 bases). The CDR3 has 16 amino acids. V was cut by 1 base and J by 8 bases, with 20 bases left in between. CDR1 and CDR2 from the germline V gene are MNHEY and SMNVEV (reference sequence). CDR3 in DNA: TGTGCCAGCAGTTTATATGACAGCCCAGGACGGGGCGGCTACACCTTC. Residues: CASSLYDSPGRGGYTF.

This clone was detected a few times. V gene TRBV5-6 combines with J gene TRBJ1-2; D not resolved. The CDR3 loop spans 15 amino acids. Germline CDR1 reads SGHDT; CDR2 reads YYEEEE. Trimming left V 4 bases short and J 7 bases short, with 20 bases between. CDR3 sequence: CASSPVGGRVGGYTF. The CDR3 bases are TGTGCCAGCAGCCCGGTTGGAGGCCGCGTGGGTGGCTACACCTTC. The full variable domain, rest sourced from reference TRBV5-6 and TRBJ1-2, is DAGVTQSPTHLIKTRGQQVTLRCSPKSGHDTVSWYQQALGQGPQFIFQYYEEEERQRGNFPDRFSGHQFPNYSSELNVNALLLGDSALYLCASSPVGGRVGGYTFGSGTRLTVV.

This sequence joins TRBV5-5 and TRBJ2-7; D might be TRBD1 or TRBD2, each matching 5 bases. The CDR3 has 13 amino acids. V shed 4 bases and J shed 7 bases, with 15 bases lying between them. The V gene's germline CDR1 is SGHKS and CDR2 YYEKEE (reference sequence). The CDR3 coding sequence is TGTGCCAGCAGCCGGAGAGGGGCAGGGGAGCAGTACTTC. It is translated as CASSRRGAGEQYF.

The J gene is TRBJ1-6, the V gene TRBV5-4, with 7 bases that match TRBD1. The CDR3 runs to 16 residues. Germline loops: CDR1 SGHNT, CDR2 YYREEE (reference sequence). Germline trimming cut 0 bases from V and 5 bases from J; bases unmatched to any gene: 5. The CDR3 reads CASSLGQGVDNSPLHF. CDR3 bases: TGTGCCAGCAGCTTGGGTCAGGGGGTGGATAATTCACCCCTCCACTTT.

The chain combines TRBV7-9 with TRBJ1-4; D is ambiguous. CDR1 is SEHNR, CDR2 FQNEAQ, per germline (reference sequence). V lost 2 bases and J 2 bases, leaving 12 bases between the germline ends. There are 16 residues in the CDR3. CDR3 in amino acids: CASSLTTGSTNEKLFF. CDR3 sequence (DNA): TGTGCCAGCAGCTTAACGACGGGATCTACTAATGAAAAACTGTTTTTT.

This chain links TRBV5-3 with TRBJ2-7; D may be TRBD2 (6 bases). TRBV5-3 qualifies as an ORF whose function is uncertain. This CDR3 spans 15 amino acids. Trimming left V 4 bases short and J 5 bases short, with 19 bases between. CDR3 DNA sequence: TGTGCCAGAAGCGCCCCCGGGGGTACCCAAAACGAGCAGTACTTC. Its protein product is CARSAPGGTQNEQYF.

The chain recombines TRBV30 with TRBJ2-2, with D perhaps assigned TRBD1 or TRBD2 (5 bases each). With 3 bases removed from V and 4 bases from J, the gap between germline ends came to 9 bases. Germline lookup yields CDR1 GTSNPN and CDR2 SVGIG (reference sequence). The CDR3 has 13 amino acids. This CDR3 reads CAWSQGVTGELFF. CDR3 nucleotides: TGTGCCTGGAGCCAGGGAGTCACCGGGGAGCTGTTTTTT. The whole variable domain, filled in from reference TRBV30 and TRBJ2-2, reads SQTIHQWPATLVQPVGSPLSLECTVEGTSNPNLYWYRQAAGRGLQLLFYSVGIGQISSEVPQNLSASRPQDRQFILSSKKLLLSDSGFYLCAWSQGVTGELFFGEGSRLTVL.

This chain uses TRBV12-5 with TRBJ2-5, with TRBD2 matching over 11 bases. There are 15 residues in the CDR3. V lost 5 bases and J lost 6; bases outside the gene matches: 8. CDR1 is LGHNT, CDR2 FRNRAP, per germline. The CDR3 sequence is CASGDPSGGRKTQYF. In DNA form, the CDR3 reads TGTGCTAGTGGTGACCCTAGCGGGGGGAGAAAGACCCAGTACTTC.

V is TRBV5-1 and J is TRBJ2-3, with unresolved D. Germline V lookup: CDR1 SGHRS, CDR2 YFSETQ. This CDR3 has 15 amino acids. V lost 1 base, J lost 2 bases, and 11 bases lay in between. The CDR3 DNA sequence: TGCGCCAGCAGCTTGTCTCTGCCGAACACAGATACGCAGTATTTT. Amino acid sequence: CASSLSLPNTDTQYF.

The chain recombines TRBV30 with TRBJ1-5, with 7 bases aligning to TRBD1. CDR1 is GTSNPN and CDR2 is SVGIG in the germline V gene (reference sequence). V lost 0 bases to trimming and J lost 0 bases; unmatched junction nucleotides: 2. The CDR3 spans 15 residues. This CDR3 is CAWSVDRVSNQPQHF. The CDR3 bases are TGTGCCTGGAGTGTAGACAGGGTTAGCAATCAGCCCCAGCATTTT.

This chain joins TRBV5-8 and TRBJ1-2; 8 bases are shared with TRBD1. The CDR3 has 16 amino acids. V dropped 4 bases and J dropped 0; count of bases not matched to a gene: 8. The germline CDR1 and CDR2 sequences are SGHTS and YDEGEE. As DNA, the CDR3 is TGTGCCAGCAGCGACCCCGGGACAGGAGCTAACTATGGCTACACCTTC. It specifies CASSDPGTGANYGYTF.

The rearrangement uses TRBV27 and TRBJ1-2, with D tentatively TRBD1 (6 bases). The CDR3 spans 12 residues. V gave up 6 bases and J gave up 10 bases, with 15 bases separating them. CDR1 and CDR2 (germline): MNHEY, SMNVEV (reference sequence). CDR3 protein: CASSGAGADYTF. The DNA for the CDR3 is TGTGCCAGCAGCGGTGCAGGGGCTGACTACACCTTC.

This chain uses TRBV5-6 with TRBJ1-2, with 8 bases identical to TRBD1. From germline, CDR1 is SGHDT and CDR2 YYEEEE. This CDR3 contains 15 residues. Trimming cost V 0 bases and J 7 bases; bases outside gene matches: 8. The CDR3 sequence: CASSLGSGTGFGYTF. For the CDR3, the DNA is TGTGCCAGCAGCTTGGGGTCCGGGACAGGCTTTGGCTACACCTTC. Combining the CDR3 with reference TRBV5-6 and TRBJ1-2 gives the whole variable domain DAGVTQSPTHLIKTRGQQVTLRCSPKSGHDTVSWYQQALGQGPQFIFQYYEEEERQRGNFPDRFSGHQFPNYSSELNVNALLLGDSALYLCASSLGSGTGFGYTFGSGTRLTVV.

The chain employs TRBV28 and TRBJ1-1, with TRBD1 identical over 10 bases. J lost 4 bases, V lost 8 bases, and 4 bases had no gene match. The CDR3 spans 13 residues. Germline V gene data show CDR1 as MDHEN and CDR2 as SYDVKM. The CDR3 spells CASRGTGATEAFF. The CDR3 nucleotides are TGTGCCAGCCGGGGGACAGGGGCCACTGAAGCTTTCTTT. Supplemented by reference TRBV28 and TRBJ1-1, the full variable domain reads DVKVTQSSRYLVKRTGEKVFLECVQDMDHENMFWYRQDPGLGLRLIYFSYDVKMKEKGDIPEGYSVSREKKERFSLILESASTNQTSMYLCASRGTGATEAFFGQGTRLTVV.

The sample holds one count of this clone. The CDR3 DNA sequence: TGTGCCAGCAGCCGCCTAGGGGGGGCGCAAGCAGATACGCAGTATTTT. Translated: CASSRLGGAQADTQYF. This chain connects TRBV7-6 to TRBJ2-3; possible D gene TRBD2, 7 bases. The CDR3 runs 16 residues. V was shortened by 5 bases and J by 4 bases, with 19 bases between the two germline ends. Per germline, CDR1 SGHVS and CDR2 FNYEAQ. The full variable domain, completed using reference TRBV7-6 and TRBJ2-3, is GAGVSQSPRYKVTKRGQDVALRCDPISGHVSLYWYRQALGQGPEFLTYFNYEAQQDKSGLPNDRFSAERPEGSISTLTIQRTEQRDSAMYRCASSRLGGAQADTQYFGPGTRLTVL.

This chain joins TRBV18 and TRBJ1-4, with no clear D. The CDR3 has 15 residues. Trimming removed 3 bases from V and 17 bases from J, with 25 bases in between. CDR1 and CDR2 from the germline V gene are KGHSH and LQKENI. CDR3 region: CASSPIGGSRARVFF. The CDR3 DNA reads as TGTGCCAGCTCACCGATTGGCGGATCAAGGGCCCGGGTATTTTTT.

There are a few counts of this clone. The V and J genes are TRBV4-1 and TRBJ1-4; D possibly corresponds to TRBD1 (5 bases). The germline V gene has CDR1 MGHRA and CDR2 YSYEKL. V lost 4 bases, J lost 12 bases, and 24 bases lay in between. The CDR3 consists of 16 residues. CDR3 loop: CASSRRDGGRGGELFF. CDR3 nucleotides: TGCGCCAGCAGCCGAAGGGACGGCGGACGTGGTGGGGAACTGTTTTTT.

The chain couples TRBV7-2 to TRBJ1-2; 8 positions match TRBD1. V was pared by 3 bases and J by 5 bases, with 11 bases of the junction left unmatched. The CDR3 is 16 amino acids. Germline values: CDR1 SGHTA, CDR2 FQGNSA. CDR3 amino acids: CASSLGSRGQWYGYTF. As DNA, the CDR3 is TGTGCCAGCAGCTTGGGCTCCAGGGGGCAGTGGTATGGCTACACCTTC.